The 17 T cell receptor beta chains given below trace back to one sample, sequenced in a study of blood T cell repertoires in COVID-19. The assay was immunoSEQ multiplex PCR, and TCRdb's table has in-frame clones only and misses some. The sample consists of 300,000 to 400,000 clones, 70% to 90% of them appearing once. The source material was peripheral blood. The receptors originated from a woman aged 60-75 years with COVID-19, enrolled during active disease.

This clone was recorded once. This chain links TRBV6-5 with TRBJ1-3; tentatively, D is TRBD1 (6 bases). V dropped 6 bases and J dropped 4 bases, with 10 bases sitting between them. The CDR3 loop spans 13 amino acids. Germline V CDR1 and CDR2: MNHEY, SVGAGI. CDR3 sequence (DNA): TGTGCCAGCAGAGGACAGCCCGGAAACACCATATATTTT. Encoded protein: CASRGQPGNTIYF.

This chain connects TRBV6-4 to TRBJ1-2; D may be TRBD1 (6 bases). Trimming took 6 bases from V and 8 from J, leaving 22 bases between them. CDR1 is MRHNA, CDR2 SNTAGT, per germline. The CDR3 runs to 15 residues. The CDR3 reads CASRSSRTASLGYTF. The CDR3 nucleotides read TGTGCCAGCAGATCCTCTAGGACAGCGTCCCTAGGCTACACCTTC.

This chain connects TRBV7-8 to TRBJ1-2; a weak D match, TRBD1 (6 bases). The germline V gene has CDR1 SGHVS and CDR2 FQNEAQ. Trimming removed 1 base at V and 8 bases at J, with 23 bases between. The CDR3 has 17 amino acids. Here the CDR3 reads CASSLGAWDISTGGYTF. CDR3 DNA: TGTGCCAGCAGCTTAGGCGCCTGGGACATAAGTACGGGGGGCTACACCTTC. The full variable domain, in which reference TRBV7-8 and TRBJ1-2 provide the parts outside the CDR3, is GAGVSQSPRYKVAKRGQDVALRCDPISGHVSLFWYQQALGQGPEFLTYFQNEAQLDKSGLPSDRFFAERPEGSVSTLKIQRTQQEDSAVYLCASSLGAWDISTGGYTFGSGTRLTVV.

The rearrangement uses TRBV18 and TRBJ1-1; 7 positions match TRBD1. Germline V gene lookup returns CDR1 KGHSH and CDR2 LQKENI. The CDR3 has 14 residues. Trimming took 4 bases from V and 3 from J; bases not matched to a gene: 5. The CDR3 reads CASSHGQADTEAFF. The CDR3 bases are TGTGCCAGCTCACACGGACAGGCCGACACTGAAGCTTTCTTT.

The J gene is TRBJ2-7, the V gene TRBV30; TRBD1 agrees at 8 bases. The V gene end was trimmed by 3 bases and the J gene end by 4 bases; junction bases not matched to a gene: 5. CDR1 and CDR2 (germline): GTSNPN, SVGIG (reference sequence). The CDR3 has 13 amino acids. Written as DNA, the CDR3 is TGTGCCTGGAGGGAGGACAGGGTGTACGAGCAGTACTTC. Translated, it gives CAWREDRVYEQYF.

The gene calls are TRBV6-5 and TRBJ2-7; a weak D match, TRBD1 (6 bases). The CDR3 runs to 15 residues. V gave up 0 bases and J gave up 4 bases, with 13 bases separating them. The germline gives CDR1 MNHEY, CDR2 SVGAGI. CDR3 nucleotides: TGTGCCAGCAGTTACTCCAGGGGCCGAAGGTACGAGCAGTACTTC. Translating gives CASSYSRGRRYEQYF.

CDR3: CASSYSGTGDNYGYTF. Here the CDR3 DNA reads TGTGCCAGCAGTTACTCCGGGACAGGGGATAACTATGGCTACACCTTC. The V call is TRBV6-2 or TRBV6-3, the J call TRBJ1-2, with 10 bases fitting TRBD1. J was trimmed by 1 base and V by 0 bases; bases with no gene match: 2. Germline CDR1 MNHEY, CDR2 SVGEGT. The CDR3 spans 16 residues.

V gene TRBV27 combines with J gene TRBJ2-3; the match to TRBD2 covers 15 bases. The CDR3 has 17 residues. Germline loops: CDR1 MNHEY, CDR2 SMNVEV (reference sequence). The V gene end was trimmed by 7 bases and the J gene end by 5 bases; junction bases not matched to a gene: 10. This CDR3 is CASTQNGLAGGQDTQYF. The CDR3 bases are TGTGCCAGCACCCAGAACGGACTAGCGGGGGGGCAAGATACGCAGTATTTT.

The genes are TRBV6-5 and TRBJ2-7, with D possibly TRBD1 on 5 matching bases. The CDR3 has 15 residues. The germline V and J ends were trimmed by 2 bases and 0 bases, with 11 bases remaining between them. CDR1 and CDR2 (germline): MNHEY, SVGAGI. DNA for the CDR3: TGTGCCAGCAGTTACGACAGCTTCTTCTCCTACGAGCAGTACTTC. Protein product: CASSYDSFFSYEQYF.

This sequence joins TRBV7-2 and TRBJ2-2; weak D call: TRBD1 (5 bases). Deletions cut 5 bases from V and 6 bases from J, with 13 bases between. CDR1 and CDR2 from the germline V gene are SGHTA and FQGNSA. CDR3 length: 14 residues. This CDR3 is CASSPDLGPGELFF. For the CDR3, the DNA is TGTGCCAGCAGCCCCGACCTGGGGCCCGGGGAGCTGTTTTTT.

As to this clone: One junction end does not reproduce the germline sequence, and a read error may be involved. The chain employs TRBV29-1 and TRBJ1-1; D gene uncertain. Germline CDR1 SQVTM, CDR2 ANQGSEA. The CDR3 contains 12 residues. The DNA of the CDR3 is TGCAGCGTTGAGGTCCGGCGGTCTGAGGCTTTCTTT. As protein: CSVEVRRSEAFF.

The J gene is TRBJ2-3, the V gene TRBV12-3 or TRBV12-4; D not resolved. This CDR3 is 13 amino acids long. V lost 3 bases and J 4 bases, leaving 8 bases between the germline ends. CDR3 DNA: TGTGCCAGCAGTTTCGTGGCCCCAGATACGCAGTATTTT. Its protein product is CASSFVAPDTQYF.

The V call is TRBV6-6, the J call TRBJ2-1, with 7 bases aligning to TRBD2. The germline V gene has CDR1 MNHNY and CDR2 SVGAGI (reference sequence). This CDR3 is 15 amino acids long. The junction had 7 bases not matched to a gene; V was cut back by 5 bases and J by 3 bases. This chain's CDR3 is CASSLLSGGYNEQFF. Here the CDR3 DNA reads TGTGCCAGCAGTCTTTTGTCGGGGGGCTACAATGAGCAGTTCTTC.

This clone showed up just once. The chain combines TRBV11-2 with TRBJ1-1, with 7 bases lining up with TRBD1. J gave up 4 bases and V 1 base, and 15 bases lay outside the gene matches. This CDR3 has 18 amino acids. Looked up from germline, CDR1 is SGHAT and CDR2 is FQNNGV. CDR3 in DNA: TGTGCCAGCAGCTTAGGTAGTCTCAGGGGGAGGTTTAGCACTGAAGCTTTCTTT. Amino acids: CASSLGSLRGRFSTEAFF.

V gene TRBV4-3 combines with J gene TRBJ1-2; 9 bases map to TRBD1. Trimming took 4 bases from V and 0 from J; bases not matched to a gene: 3. There are 15 residues in the CDR3. CDR1 is LGHNA and CDR2 is YSLEER in the germline V gene. CDR3 nucleotides: TGCGCCAGCAGCCCGAGGACAGGGGCTAACTATGGCTACACCTTC. This codes for CASSPRTGANYGYTF.

J is TRBJ1-3 and V is TRBV6-4, with 7 bases matching TRBD1. With V trimmed by 6 bases and J by 0 bases, 11 bases remained unmatched. The CDR3 totals 17 residues. The V gene's germline CDR1 is MRHNA and CDR2 SNTAGT. The CDR3 loop reads CASSPEEDRSSGNTIYF. The CDR3 nucleotides are TGTGCCAGCAGCCCCGAGGAGGACAGGAGCTCTGGAAACACCATATATTTT.

This chain uses TRBV7-9 with TRBJ2-7; 8 nucleotides align to TRBD2. The ends lost 2 bases at V and 4 bases at J; junction bases unmatched: 7. The germline V gene has CDR1 SEHNR and CDR2 FQNEAQ (reference sequence). CDR3 length equals 15 residues. The CDR3 sequence is CASSLLGSGGYEQYF. CDR3 DNA: TGTGCCAGCAGCTTACTGGGCAGCGGGGGTTACGAGCAGTACTTC.